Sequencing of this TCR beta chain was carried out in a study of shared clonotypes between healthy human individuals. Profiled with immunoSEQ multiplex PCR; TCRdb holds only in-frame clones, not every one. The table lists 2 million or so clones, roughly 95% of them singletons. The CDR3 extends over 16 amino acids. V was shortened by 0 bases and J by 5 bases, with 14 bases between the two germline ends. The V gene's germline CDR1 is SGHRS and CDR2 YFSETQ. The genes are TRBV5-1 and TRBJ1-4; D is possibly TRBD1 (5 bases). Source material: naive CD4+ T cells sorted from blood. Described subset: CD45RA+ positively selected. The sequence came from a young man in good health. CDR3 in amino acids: CASSLAGGANNEKLFF. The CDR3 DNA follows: TGCGCCAGCAGCTTGGCGGGTGGGGCCAACAATGAAAAACTGTTTTTT.